The clone carrying this T cell receptor beta chain was detected once. Total RNA, at least 5.5 micrograms per sample, came from PBMCs. A sample-barcoded 5' primer and a J-beta primer mix were used in a second PCR of about 7 to 12 cycles. In TCRdb, the 5' RACE reads were re-called with MiXCR into one record per CDR3 protein. The table has 500,000 to 600,000 distinct CDR3 sequences, approximately 25% seen once. The data were obtained in a study of blood T cells in healthy people across ages. The length of the CDR3 is 13 residues. Germline values: CDR1 KGHDR, CDR2 SFDVKD. The genes are TRBV24-1 and TRBJ2-7; 8 bases agree with TRBD1. The DNA matches TRBJ2-1 better at its end, which makes the J call doubtful. This TCR derives from a woman between 65 and 79 years old in good health. The sequenced sample was blood. The CDR3 DNA follows: TGTGCCACCAGTGATTACAGGGGGGATGAGCAGTTCTTC. It specifies CATSDYRGDEQFF.